This T cell receptor beta chain appears in the sequencing data of a study of T cell responses to AZD1222 COVID-19 vaccine. Study-level findings and limits: The span of vaccine-associated CD4 TCRs extended across spike, with dominance at 160-218 and 743-854. AZD1222 recipients seropositive at baseline numbered only six or seven.

Germline V lookup: CDR1 MNHEY, CDR2 SVGAGI. The CDR3 contains 12 residues. Trimming stripped 2 bases from V and 8 bases from J, with 9 bases between. To note about this clone: The antigen is unknown.

Using immunoSEQ multiplex PCR, the repertoire was profiled, and TCRdb retains in-frame clones only, with some absent. This sample has 110,000 or so clones; roughly 84% occur once, and the top ten carry roughly 18%. The receptor was derived from an adult in good health. Sequenced material: peripheral blood, taken on day 0 of AZD1222 vaccination. The chain employs TRBV6-5 and TRBJ1-2; no clear D gene. CDR3 nucleotides: TGTGCCAGCAGTTACGTAGGGTACGGCTACACCTTC. This gives the protein CASSYVGYGYTF.